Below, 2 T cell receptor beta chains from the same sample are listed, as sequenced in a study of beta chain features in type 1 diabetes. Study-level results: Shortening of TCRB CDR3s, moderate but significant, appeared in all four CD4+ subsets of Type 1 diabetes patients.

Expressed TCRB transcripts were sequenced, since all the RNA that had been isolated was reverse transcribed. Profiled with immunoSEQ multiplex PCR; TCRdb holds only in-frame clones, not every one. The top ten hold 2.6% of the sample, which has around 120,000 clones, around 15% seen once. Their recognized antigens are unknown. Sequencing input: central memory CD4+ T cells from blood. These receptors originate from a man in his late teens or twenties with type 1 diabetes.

CDR3 protein: CASILIGRNQETQYF. The CDR3 DNA sequence: TGTGCCAGCATCCTGATAGGACGGAACCAAGAGACCCAGTACTTC. The chain has TRBV5-6 and TRBJ2-5; D remains unclear. CDR3 size: 15 residues. Germline V gives CDR1 SGHDT, CDR2 YYEEEE. The V gene lost 6 bases and the J gene lost 0 bases, with 15 bases spanning the gap.

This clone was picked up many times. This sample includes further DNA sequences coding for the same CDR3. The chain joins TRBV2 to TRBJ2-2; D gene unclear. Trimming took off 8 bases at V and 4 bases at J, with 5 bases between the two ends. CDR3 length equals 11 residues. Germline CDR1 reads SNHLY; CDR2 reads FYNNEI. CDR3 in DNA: TGTGCCAGCCAAGGCACCGGGGAGCTGTTTTTT. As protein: CASQGTGELFF.